Below are 27 T cell receptor beta chains sequenced from a single sample in a study of blood T cells in healthy people across ages. The use of a sample-barcoded 5' primer and a J-beta primer mix characterized a second PCR of 7 to 11 cycles. TCRdb analysed the 5' RACE reads with MiXCR anew, one entry per CDR3 protein. The sample lists some 730,000 distinct CDR3 sequences, about a fifth occurring once. Specimen: blood. The receptor set was obtained from an older man in good health.

This clonotype was found a few times. The genes are TRBV19 and TRBJ1-5; 9 bases line up with TRBD1. The J segment lost 5 bases and the V segment lost 11 bases, leaving 7 bases of the junction unmatched. CDR1 LNHDA and CDR2 SQIVND come from the germline V gene (reference sequence). This CDR3 comprises 13 residues. CDR3 nucleotide sequence: TGTGCCGGGGGGAGGACAGGGGATCAGCCCCAGCATTTT. Amino acid sequence: CAGGRTGDQPQHF.

The chain combines TRBV27 with TRBJ1-2, with D possibly matching TRBD1 (5 bases). There are 13 residues in the CDR3. Germline CDR1 MNHEY, CDR2 SMNVEV (reference sequence). V was pared by 2 bases and J by 9 bases, with 13 bases between. This chain's CDR3 is CASSLNTRGSYTF. Written as DNA, the CDR3 is TGTGCCAGCAGTTTAAATACTAGGGGCAGCTACACCTTC.

This sequence joins TRBV7-2 and TRBJ2-3; possibly TRBD1 or TRBD2 for D (6 bases each). CDR1 SGHTA and CDR2 FQGNSA come from the germline V gene. This CDR3 comprises 14 residues. The V gene lost 8 bases and the J gene lost 1 base, with 13 bases spanning the gap. DNA of the CDR3: TGTGCCAGCGGAAGTAGGGGGGGCACAGATACGCAGTATTTT. Amino acid sequence: CASGSRGGTDTQYF.

V is TRBV7-2 and J is TRBJ2-5; D is possibly TRBD2 (6 bases). CDR3 length equals 13 residues. Germline loops: CDR1 SGHTA, CDR2 FQGNSA. V was pared by 3 bases and J by 5 bases, with 10 bases between. The CDR3 bases are TGTGCCAGCAGCTTTACTAGCTGGGAGACCCAGTACTTC. This codes for CASSFTSWETQYF.

The chain employs TRBV7-9 and TRBJ2-3; TRBD1 matches 7 bases. Germline V CDR1 and CDR2: SEHNR, FQNEAQ (reference sequence). The CDR3 covers 15 residues. The V and J ends lost 6 bases and 5 bases, in that order; junction bases with no gene match: 11. CDR3 coding DNA: TGTGCCAGCAGTATGACAGGGACAAGTCAAGATACGCAGTATTTT. It translates to CASSMTGTSQDTQYF.

This clonotype was detected only a few times. This chain links TRBV5-8 with TRBJ2-5; D not resolved. This CDR3 spans 11 amino acids. Trimming removed 3 bases at V and 11 bases at J, with 11 bases between. Germline V gene data show CDR1 as SGHTS and CDR2 as YDEGEE. The DNA for the CDR3 is TGTGCCAGCAGCTACGCGACCAAGCAGTACTTC. It yields the protein CASSYATKQYF.

A remark on this clonotype: In this CDR3 the conserved last residue, phenylalanine or tryptophan, is missing, so a read error is likely. The chain employs TRBV12-3 or TRBV12-4 and TRBJ2-1; D not certain. The CDR3 is 13 residues long. V was trimmed by 8 bases and J by 2 bases, leaving 10 bases between them. CDR3 amino acids: CASSAAAYNEQFL. In nucleotides, the CDR3 is TGTGCCAGCTCCGCGGCAGCCTACAATGAGCAGTTCCTC.

This clonotype was detected only once. The chain links TRBV6-1 to TRBJ2-6; D possibly corresponds to TRBD1 (6 bases). The germline V gene has CDR1 MNHNS and CDR2 SASEGT. V was cut by 5 bases and J by 0 bases, with 14 bases left in between. CDR3 length equals 17 residues. The CDR3 DNA is TGTGCCAGCAGTACGGGAAGACAGGCCTCTGGGGCCAACGTCCTGACTTTC. This encodes CASSTGRQASGANVLTF.

In its sample, this clonotype was seen once. The chain joins TRBV12-3 or TRBV12-4 to TRBJ1-1, with D hard to call. V was clipped by 5 bases and J by 8 bases, with 15 bases between them. The CDR3 runs 13 residues. The CDR3 DNA reads as TGTGCCAGCAGTGTGACCCGGGGTTTGGAAGCTTTCTTT. This codes for CASSVTRGLEAFF.

In DNA, the CDR3 is TGTGCCAGTACGCCCTGGGGGATAGATACGCAGTATTTT. Protein sequence: CASTPWGIDTQYF. The V gene is TRBV6-6, the J gene TRBJ2-3, with D perhaps being TRBD1 or TRBD2 (5 bases each). The V gene's germline CDR1 is MNHNY and CDR2 SVGAGI (reference sequence). The CDR3 consists of 13 residues. Trimming stripped 9 bases from V and 5 bases from J, with 15 bases between.

This chain connects TRBV12-3 or TRBV12-4 to TRBJ2-2, with D possibly matching TRBD2 (5 bases). This CDR3 has 13 amino acids. Deletions cut 6 bases from V and 5 bases from J, with 10 bases between. Here the CDR3 DNA reads TGTGCCAGCAGCCGTAGCGAAACCGGGGAGCTGTTTTTT. Its protein is CASSRSETGELFF.

The gene calls are TRBV9 and TRBJ1-2; D is perhaps TRBD1 (6 bases). Germline V gives CDR1 SGDLS, CDR2 YYNGEE. This CDR3 is 13 amino acids long. The V end lost 7 bases, the J end lost 7 bases, and 17 bases lay between the germline ends. This CDR3 reads CASAGQGNAGYTF. Here the CDR3 DNA reads TGTGCCAGCGCGGGGCAGGGGAACGCTGGCTACACCTTC.

This clonotype has a handful of counts. The genes are TRBV5-1 and TRBJ2-3, with TRBD1 identical over 8 bases. The length of the CDR3 is 15 residues. CDR1 is SGHRS and CDR2 is YFSETQ in the germline V gene. With V trimmed by 4 bases and J by 2 bases, 6 bases remained unmatched. CDR3 residues: CASSTGQGHTDTQYF. The CDR3 DNA is TGCGCCAGCAGCACCGGACAGGGACACACAGATACGCAGTATTTT.

This clonotype came up a few times. The CDR3 spells CASSQGPGQGLGEQFF. For the CDR3, the DNA is TGCGCCAGCAGCCAAGGTCCGGGACAGGGGTTAGGGGAGCAGTTCTTC. The chain carries TRBV4-1 and TRBJ2-1; 10 bases align to TRBD1. Germline assignment: CDR1 MGHRA and CDR2 YSYEKL. There are 16 residues in the CDR3. Trimming removed 1 base from V and 10 bases from J; junction bases left unmatched: 10.

V is TRBV5-1 and J is TRBJ2-1; D not certain. This CDR3 is 15 amino acids long. Trimming shortened V by 2 bases and J by 8 bases, and 17 bases separated the two germline ends. Germline CDR1 reads SGHRS; CDR2 reads YFSETQ. The CDR3 region has the DNA TGCGCCAGCAGCTTTTTCTCCGCGAGAAGGGATGAGCAGTTCTTC. Translating gives CASSFFSARRDEQFF.

This clonotype has just a few counts. This rearrangement joins TRBV20-1 to TRBJ1-6, with D possibly matching TRBD1 (6 bases). The CDR3 extends over 12 amino acids. Germline V gene lookup returns CDR1 DFQATT and CDR2 SNEGSKA (reference sequence). V gave up 7 bases and J gave up 14 bases, with 18 bases separating them. The CDR3 DNA reads TGCAGTGAGGGAGGCGGGGGCTCCACCCTCCACTTT. Translated, it gives CSEGGGGSTLHF.

Only a few counts were recorded for this clonotype. This chain links TRBV14 with TRBJ2-5, with 7 bases aligning to TRBD2. The DNA end favors TRBJ2-7, so the J call may be wrong. CDR1 is SGHDN, CDR2 FVKESK, per germline. The CDR3 extends over 15 amino acids. DNA of the CDR3: TGTGCCAGCAGCCAAGTAACGGGGGGTCGGGGCGAGCAGTACTTC. Protein sequence: CASSQVTGGRGEQYF.

V usage is TRBV5-1 and J usage is TRBJ1-3; 9 bases map to TRBD1. CDR1 is SGHRS, CDR2 YFSETQ, per germline. J was trimmed by 7 bases and V by 0 bases; bases with no gene match: 8. The CDR3 has 16 residues. The CDR3 region is CASSLDPQGAGNTIYF. The CDR3 nucleotides read TGCGCCAGCAGCTTGGATCCACAGGGGGCAGGTAACACCATATATTTT. Combining the CDR3 with reference TRBV5-1 and TRBJ1-3 gives the whole variable domain KAGVTQTPRYLIKTRGQQVTLSCSPISGHRSVSWYQQTPGQGLQFLFEYFSETQRNKGNFPGRFSGRQFSNSRSEMNVSTLELGDSALYLCASSLDPQGAGNTIYFGEGSWLTVV.

This clonotype was observed at least ten times. The J gene is TRBJ2-6, the V gene TRBV5-1, with D perhaps TRBD2 (7 bases). The CDR3 extends over 13 amino acids. Per the germline V gene, CDR1 is SGHRS and CDR2 is YFSETQ. Trimming stripped 1 base from V and 11 bases from J, with 10 bases between. The CDR3, as DNA: TGCGCCAGCAGCTTGTTCGGGGGGCACGTCCTGACTTTC. Translating gives CASSLFGGHVLTF.

The genes are TRBV10-3 and TRBJ1-2; D ambiguous. Looked up from germline, CDR1 is ENHRY and CDR2 is SYGVKD. CDR3 length: 15 residues. V lost 0 bases and J lost 6, with 14 bases in between. CDR3 residues: CAISESRQINHGYTF. In DNA, the CDR3 is TGTGCCATCAGTGAGTCTCGGCAGATCAACCATGGCTACACCTTC.

The chain combines TRBV7-3 with TRBJ2-5; TRBD2 agrees at 7 bases. The J call may be faulty, since TRBJ2-1 better matches the DNA end. Germline V gives CDR1 SGHTA, CDR2 FQGTGA. This CDR3 spans 18 amino acids. The CDR3 nucleotides are TGTGCCAGCAGCTTAAAAGGTGGTTTACTAGCGAGGGCGAATGAGCAGTTCTTC. Amino acid sequence: CASSLKGGLLARANEQFF.

The chain is built from TRBV5-1 and TRBJ1-3; TRBD1 matches at 9 bases. Trimming at V came to 4 bases and at J to 2 bases, leaving 4 bases not matched to a gene. The CDR3 is 15 residues long. CDR1 and CDR2 (germline): SGHRS, YFSETQ. The CDR3: CASSTTGGAGNTIYF. The CDR3 region has the DNA TGCGCCAGCAGCACGACAGGGGGAGCTGGAAACACCATATATTTT. Combining the CDR3 with reference TRBV5-1 and TRBJ1-3 gives the whole variable domain KAGVTQTPRYLIKTRGQQVTLSCSPISGHRSVSWYQQTPGQGLQFLFEYFSETQRNKGNFPGRFSGRQFSNSRSEMNVSTLELGDSALYLCASSTTGGAGNTIYFGEGSWLTVV.

The V gene is TRBV5-6, the J gene TRBJ2-7; possibly TRBD1 for D (5 bases). Germline values: CDR1 SGHDT, CDR2 YYEEEE. This CDR3 comprises 12 residues. CDR3 amino acids: CASSLEGRELDV. CDR3 DNA sequence: TGTGCCAGCAGCTTGGAGGGCAGGGAACTGGACGTC.

This clonotype has a count of ten or more. J is TRBJ2-6 and V is TRBV29-1; D uncertain. The germline gives CDR1 SQVTM, CDR2 ANQGSEA. The CDR3 is made up of 13 amino acids. The V and J ends lost 3 bases and 2 bases respectively, with 5 bases between them. In nucleotides, the CDR3 is TGCAGCGTTGAGGTAACTGGGGCCAACGTCCTGACTTTC. Residues: CSVEVTGANVLTF.

The CDR3 spells CASSLGGINGETQYF. The DNA for the CDR3 is TGCGCCAGCAGCTTGGGGGGCATAAACGGCGAGACCCAGTACTTC. The chain uses TRBV5-1 and TRBJ2-5, with D possibly being TRBD1 (5 bases). The germline V gene has CDR1 SGHRS and CDR2 YFSETQ. The CDR3 runs 15 residues. The V gene lost 0 bases and the J gene lost 5 bases, with 14 bases spanning the gap.

The rearrangement joins TRBV27 to TRBJ2-1; tentative D call: TRBD2 (5 bases). The end of the DNA is better explained by TRBJ2-5, so the J call may be wrong. The CDR3 runs to 13 residues. CDR1 and CDR2 (germline): MNHEY, SMNVEV (reference sequence). The CDR3 DNA sequence: TGTGCCAGCAGTACGGAGGTAGGAGAGACCCAGTACTTC. Its translation: CASSTEVGETQYF.

The chain carries TRBV24-1 and TRBJ2-2; TRBD1 matches at 11 bases. This CDR3 spans 17 amino acids. Germline CDR1 KGHDR, CDR2 SFDVKD. J gave up 2 bases and V 3 bases, and 4 bases lay outside the gene matches. CDR3 in DNA: TGTGCCACCAGTGATGCCGGACAGGGGGCCAACACCGGGGAGCTGTTTTTT. Translated: CATSDAGQGANTGELFF.